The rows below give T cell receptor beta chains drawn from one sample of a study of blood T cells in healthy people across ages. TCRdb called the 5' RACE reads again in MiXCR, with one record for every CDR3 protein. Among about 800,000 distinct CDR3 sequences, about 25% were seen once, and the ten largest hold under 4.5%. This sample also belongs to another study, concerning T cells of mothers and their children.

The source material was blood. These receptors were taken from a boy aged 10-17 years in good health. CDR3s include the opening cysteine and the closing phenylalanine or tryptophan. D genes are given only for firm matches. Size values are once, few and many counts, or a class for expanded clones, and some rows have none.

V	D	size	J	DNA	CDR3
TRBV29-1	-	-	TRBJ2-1	TGCAGCGTTGAAGCCCCGTGGGGCTCCTACAATGAGCAGTTCTTC	CSVEAPWGSYNEQFF
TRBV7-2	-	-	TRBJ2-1	TGTGCCAGCAGCTTAGTGTTGAGACCCAACTACAATGAGCAGTTCTTC	CASSLVLRPNYNEQFF
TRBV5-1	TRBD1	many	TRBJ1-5	TGCGCCAGCAGTTCCGGGACAGGCCATCAGCCCCAGCATTTT	CASSSGTGHQPQHF
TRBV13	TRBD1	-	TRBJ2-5	TGTGCCAGCAGCAAGGGACAGTCAGAGACCCAGTACTTC	CASSKGQSETQYF
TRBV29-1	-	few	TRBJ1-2	TGCAGCGTATTGGACATGTCATATGGCTACACCTTC	CSVLDMSYGYTF
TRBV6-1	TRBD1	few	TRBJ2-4	TGTGCCAGCAGCCGCATTGCCCGGACAGGGGATAGCAAAAACATTCAGTACTTC	CASSRIARTGDSKNIQYF
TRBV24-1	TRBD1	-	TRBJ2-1	TGTGCCACCAGTGATTCGATCGGGACGGGACAGACCTACAATGAGCAGTTCTTC	CATSDSIGTGQTYNEQFF
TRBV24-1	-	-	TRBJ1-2	TGTGCCACCAGTGACCACGGGGAGGGCGACTACACCTTC	CATSDHGEGDYTF
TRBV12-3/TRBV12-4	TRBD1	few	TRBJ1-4	TGTGCCAGCAGTTTTGGGACAGGGGCCTTTGCAACTAATGAAAAACTGTTTTTT	CASSFGTGAFATNEKLFF
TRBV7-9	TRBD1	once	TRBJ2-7	TGTGCCAGCAGCTTAGGGACAGGGCCGGAGTACTTC	CASSLGTGPEYF
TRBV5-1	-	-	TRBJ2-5	TGCGCCAGCAGCTTGCTTGGGACACTTAATGGAGAGACCCAGTACTTC	CASSLLGTLNGETQYF
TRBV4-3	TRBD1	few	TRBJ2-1	TGCGCCAGCAGGCGGACAGGGGGCCCTTACGAGCAGTTCTTC	CASRRTGGPYEQFF
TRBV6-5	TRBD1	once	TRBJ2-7	TGTGCCAGCAGTTCCCCCGGGACAGGCAACTACGAGCAGTGCTTC	CASSSPGTGNYEQCF
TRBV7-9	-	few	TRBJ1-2	TGTGCCAGCCAAGGGGGTAGGGGCTACACCTTC	CASQGGRGYTF
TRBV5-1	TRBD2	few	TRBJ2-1	TGCGCCAGCAGCCCGACTAGCGGGGTTAGCTCCTACAATGAGCAGTTCTTC	CASSPTSGVSSYNEQFF
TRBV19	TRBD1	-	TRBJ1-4	TGTGCCAGTAGTAGACAGGGTCGAGGTGAAAAACTGTTTTTT	CASSRQGRGEKLFF
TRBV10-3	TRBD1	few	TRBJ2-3	TGTGCCATCAGTGAGTGGACAGGGTCCACAGATACGCAGTATTTT	CAISEWTGSTDTQYF
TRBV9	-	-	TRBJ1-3	TGTGCCAGCAGCGTATCCCCAGGGGCTGGAAACACCATATATTTT	CASSVSPGAGNTIYF
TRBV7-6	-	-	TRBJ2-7	TGTGCCAGCAGCTTAGTAGGACAAGGCGAGCAGTACTTC	CASSLVGQGEQYF
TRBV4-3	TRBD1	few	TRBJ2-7	TGCGCCAGCAGCCAAGAATTTCCTGGGACAGAGATTTCCTACGAGCAGTACTTC	CASSQEFPGTEISYEQYF
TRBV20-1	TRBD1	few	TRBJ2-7	TGCAGTGCTAGAGATTGGACAGGGAACTTATACGAGCAGTACTTC	CSARDWTGNLYEQYF
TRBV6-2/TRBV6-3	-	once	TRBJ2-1	TGTGCCAGCAGTTCCGTATTGGACAATGAGCAGTTCTTC	CASSSVLDNEQFF
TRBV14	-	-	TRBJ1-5	TGTGCCAGCAGCCGGACTTGGGGCCGCCAGCCCCAGCATTTT	CASSRTWGRQPQHF
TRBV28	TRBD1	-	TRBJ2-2	TGCGCTCAGGGGGCGGACACCGGGGAGCTGTTTTTT	CAQGADTGELFF
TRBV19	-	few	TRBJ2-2	TGTGCCAGTACCTCCAGCGAGAACACCGGGGAGCTGTTTTTT	CASTSSENTGELFF
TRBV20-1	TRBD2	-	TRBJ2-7	TGCAGTGCTTTCCCCAGCGGGATTGGGAACGAGCAGTACTTC	CSAFPSGIGNEQYF
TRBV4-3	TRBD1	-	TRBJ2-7	TGCGCCAGCAGCCAAGAGGGTGCAGGGGGCAACGAGCAGTACTTC	CASSQEGAGGNEQYF
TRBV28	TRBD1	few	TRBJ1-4	TGTGCCAGCAGTTCCTTCGACAGGGCCGGCAGTGAAAAACTGTTTTTT	CASSSFDRAGSEKLFF